The 7 T cell receptor beta chains given below trace back to one sample, sequenced in a study of OX40 agonist ivuxolimab in advanced cancers. Sequenced by immunoSEQ multiplex PCR; TCRdb stores in-frame clones only, minus some. This table holds about 37,000 clones, around 87% found once. The material was CD4+ or CD8+ T cells sorted from blood, obtained in a trial of the OX40 agonist ivuxolimab. The source is an adult with an advanced solid tumor such as melanoma, head and neck, liver or kidney cancer.

The J gene is TRBJ2-3, the V gene TRBV7-3; the match to TRBD1 covers 8 bases. This CDR3 has 14 residues. Germline CDR1 is SGHTA and CDR2 is FQGTGA. V dropped 5 bases and J dropped 6; count of bases not matched to a gene: 7. CDR3 protein: CASSLDRASDTQYF. The CDR3, as DNA: TGTGCCAGCAGCCTGGACAGGGCCTCGGATACGCAGTATTTT.

This chain uses TRBV6-1 with TRBJ1-2; 7 bases line up with TRBD1. Germline V lookup: CDR1 MNHNS, CDR2 SASEGT. The CDR3 extends over 14 amino acids. V gave up 6 bases and J gave up 3 bases; unmatched junction bases: 7. The CDR3 region is CASSVGQADYGYTF. The CDR3 nucleotides read TGTGCCAGCAGCGTAGGACAGGCCGACTATGGCTACACCTTC.

The chain is built from TRBV5-8 and TRBJ1-1; the D is unclear. The CDR3 runs to 15 residues. Trimming pared 0 bases from V and 4 bases from J, leaving 13 bases between. Germline V gene sequence: CDR1 SGHTS, CDR2 YDEGEE. In DNA form, the CDR3 reads TGTGCCAGCAGCTTGGTTAACTTAGGATCCACTGAAGCTTTCTTT. Amino acid sequence: CASSLVNLGSTEAFF.

The chain recombines TRBV7-6 with TRBJ2-7; the D is unclear. Trimming pared 5 bases from V and 5 bases from J, leaving 16 bases between. Germline assignment: CDR1 SGHVS and CDR2 FNYEAQ. This CDR3 has 14 residues. For the CDR3, the DNA is TGTGCCAGCAGCCCGGACCTAACCCCCAACGAGCAGTACTTC. Translated: CASSPDLTPNEQYF.

The chain couples TRBV11-3 to TRBJ2-2; D is perhaps TRBD1 (6 bases). Trimming removed 5 bases from V and 6 bases from J, with 19 bases in between. Germline assignment: CDR1 SGHNT and CDR2 YENEEA. The CDR3 runs 16 residues. The CDR3 loop is CASSLGTSSGSGELFF. DNA of the CDR3: TGTGCCAGCAGCCTTGGGACATCCTCCGGTTCCGGGGAGCTGTTTTTT.

The chain combines TRBV4-1 with TRBJ1-4; unclear D gene. Germline V gives CDR1 MGHRA, CDR2 YSYEKL. The CDR3 loop spans 16 amino acids. Trimming shortened V by 4 bases and J by 4 bases, and 16 bases separated the two germline ends. For the CDR3, the DNA is TGCGCCAGCAGCCCCCCCGTGGGATCTTATAATGAAAAACTGTTTTTT. Protein sequence: CASSPPVGSYNEKLFF.

The chain has TRBV9 and TRBJ2-5; 8 bases map to TRBD2. The CDR3 totals 16 residues. In germline, CDR1 is SGDLS, CDR2 YYNGEE. Losses at the gene ends were 0 bases for V and 5 bases for J; bases not matched to a gene: 9. CDR3 DNA: TGTGCCAGCAGCGTAGACGGGGGACTAGTGGCGGAGACCCAGTACTTC. Translating gives CASSVDGGLVAETQYF.